Sequencing of this T cell receptor (beta chain) was carried out in a study of cytomegalovirus exposure and HLA in healthy donors. Overall study findings and caveats: Based on reports, TCR beta sequences accurately predicted HLA-A and HLA-B alleles for most subjects. Association of about 17,000 TCR beta sequences with HLA alleles was found at 0.05 false discovery rate in a later analysis. An analysis was carried out later, and it reportedly showed fewer N-insertions in an Asian-associated ancestry cluster than the 666-donor mean. One variant, a missense change in DCLRE1C, was linked in a later analysis to TCR beta V- and J-gene trimming.

Amplification used 60 Vbeta primers and 13 Jbeta primers. The table came from immunoSEQ multiplex PCR; TCRdb's copy has only in-frame clones and leaves some out. The sample comprises 150,000 or so clones, more than 75% of which are singletons, and roughly 2.2% rests with the top ten. In germline, CDR1 is LNHDA, CDR2 SQIVND (reference sequence). The CDR3 contains 16 residues. Trimming took 5 bases from V and 2 from J; bases not matched to a gene: 7. This clone was recorded once. Antigen specificity is unknown. This TCR was sampled from a man aged 18 to 30 in good health and CMV-seropositive. Material for sequencing was PBMCs. The chain employs TRBV19 and TRBJ1-3; 9 bases map to TRBD1. CDR3 sequence (DNA): TGTGCCAGTAGTTCTTGGGGACAGGGTGCTGGAAACACCATATATTTT. Protein sequence: CASSSWGQGAGNTIYF.